One TCR beta chain is described in this entry. Its antigen is not identified. The assay was immunoSEQ multiplex PCR, and TCRdb's table has in-frame clones only and misses some. The repertoire holds tens of thousands of clones, roughly nine tenths seen once, with approximately 3.1% in the top ten. These data belong to a study of cytotoxic CD8 clonotypes in ibrutinib-treated CLL. CDR3 length: 16 residues. The trim removed 2 bases at V and 7 bases at J, leaving 12 bases unmatched. Per the germline V gene, CDR1 is MNHEY and CDR2 is SVGAGI. Study-level points and caveats: Whereas clonality rose at ibrutinib response, it declined toward baseline at progression.

The source was PBMCs, collected after 12 months of ibrutinib treatment. The sequence came from a human donor with chronic lymphocytic leukemia. The rearrangement joins TRBV6-5 to TRBJ1-1; 8 bases are a match to TRBD1. This CDR3 reads CASSYQTSGGVDEAFF. For the CDR3, the DNA is TGTGCCAGCAGTTACCAAACCTCAGGGGGCGTCGATGAAGCTTTCTTT.